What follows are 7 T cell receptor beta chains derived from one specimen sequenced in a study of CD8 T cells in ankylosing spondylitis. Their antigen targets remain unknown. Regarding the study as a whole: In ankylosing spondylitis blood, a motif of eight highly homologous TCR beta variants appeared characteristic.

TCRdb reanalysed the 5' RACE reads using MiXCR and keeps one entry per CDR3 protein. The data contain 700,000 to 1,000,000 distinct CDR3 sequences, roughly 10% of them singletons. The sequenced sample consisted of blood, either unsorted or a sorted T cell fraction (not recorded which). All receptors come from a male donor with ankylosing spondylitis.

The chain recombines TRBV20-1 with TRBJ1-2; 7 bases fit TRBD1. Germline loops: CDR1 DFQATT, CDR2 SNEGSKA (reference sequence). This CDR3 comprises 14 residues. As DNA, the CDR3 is TGCAGCGTTTCCCCCAGGGGGACCAACTATGGCTACACCTTC. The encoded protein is CSVSPRGTNYGYTF.

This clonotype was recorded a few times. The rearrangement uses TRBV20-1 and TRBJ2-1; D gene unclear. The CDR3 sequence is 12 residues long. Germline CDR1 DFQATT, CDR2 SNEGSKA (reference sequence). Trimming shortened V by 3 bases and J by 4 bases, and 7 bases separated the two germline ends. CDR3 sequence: CSASVVYNEQFF. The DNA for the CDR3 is TGCAGTGCTAGTGTAGTTTACAATGAGCAGTTCTTC.

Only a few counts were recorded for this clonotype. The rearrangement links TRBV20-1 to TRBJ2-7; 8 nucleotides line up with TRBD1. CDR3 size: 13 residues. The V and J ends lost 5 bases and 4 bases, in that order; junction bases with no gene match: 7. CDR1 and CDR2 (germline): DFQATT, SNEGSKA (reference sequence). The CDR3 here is CSARRDRLYEQYF. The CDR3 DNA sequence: TGCAGTGCTCGCCGGGACAGGCTATACGAGCAGTACTTC.

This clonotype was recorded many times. CDR3 in amino acids: CAIRPDRNQPQHF. In nucleotides, the CDR3 is TGTGCCATCAGACCGGACAGGAATCAGCCCCAGCATTTT. The chain couples TRBV10-3 to TRBJ1-5; TRBD1 agrees at 7 bases. V trimming: 6 bases; J trimming: 4 bases; junction bases outside the gene matches: 3. Germline values: CDR1 ENHRY, CDR2 SYGVKD. The CDR3 sequence is 13 residues long.

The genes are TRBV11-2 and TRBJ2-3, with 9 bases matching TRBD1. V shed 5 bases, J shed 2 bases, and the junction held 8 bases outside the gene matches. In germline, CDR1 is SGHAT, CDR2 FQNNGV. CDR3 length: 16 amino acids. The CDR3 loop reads CASSGRDRAFTDTQYF. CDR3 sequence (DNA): TGTGCCAGCAGCGGCAGGGACAGGGCTTTCACAGATACGCAGTATTTT.

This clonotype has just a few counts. The chain's CDR3 is CASSHHDGEKLFF. The CDR3 DNA reads TGTGCCAGCAGCCACCATGACGGGGAAAAACTGTTTTTT. The rearrangement uses TRBV12-3 or TRBV12-4 and TRBJ1-4; D gene uncertain. The V end was cut by 6 bases, the J end by 8 bases, with 13 bases between. CDR3 length: 13 amino acids.

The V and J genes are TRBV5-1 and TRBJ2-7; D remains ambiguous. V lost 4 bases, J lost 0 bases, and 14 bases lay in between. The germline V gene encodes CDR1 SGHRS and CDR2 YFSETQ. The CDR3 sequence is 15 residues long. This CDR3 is CASSPRSPASYEQYF. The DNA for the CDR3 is TGCGCCAGCAGCCCAAGGTCCCCCGCCTCCTACGAGCAGTACTTC.